This T cell receptor beta chain was identified in a study of T cell changes during pregnancy in multiple sclerosis. The method was immunoSEQ multiplex PCR; TCRdb's version includes in-frame clones alone and lacks a portion of them. There are some 45,000 clones in the sample; about 91% occur only once, and approximately 2% lies in the top ten. With 5 bases clipped from V and 4 bases from J, the junction kept 6 bases outside the gene matches. The V gene's germline CDR1 is SQVTM and CDR2 ANQGSEA. This CDR3 spans 13 amino acids. V gene TRBV29-1 combines with J gene TRBJ2-7; TRBD2 aligns across 9 bases. The TCR sequence derives from a female donor in good health, enrolled as a control in a pregnancy study. Sequencing used CD4+ T cells from peripheral blood mononuclear cells, obtained after pregnancy. CDR3 nucleotide sequence: TGCAGCGTTATTAGCGGGAGACGATACGAGCAGTACTTC. This codes for CSVISGRRYEQYF.